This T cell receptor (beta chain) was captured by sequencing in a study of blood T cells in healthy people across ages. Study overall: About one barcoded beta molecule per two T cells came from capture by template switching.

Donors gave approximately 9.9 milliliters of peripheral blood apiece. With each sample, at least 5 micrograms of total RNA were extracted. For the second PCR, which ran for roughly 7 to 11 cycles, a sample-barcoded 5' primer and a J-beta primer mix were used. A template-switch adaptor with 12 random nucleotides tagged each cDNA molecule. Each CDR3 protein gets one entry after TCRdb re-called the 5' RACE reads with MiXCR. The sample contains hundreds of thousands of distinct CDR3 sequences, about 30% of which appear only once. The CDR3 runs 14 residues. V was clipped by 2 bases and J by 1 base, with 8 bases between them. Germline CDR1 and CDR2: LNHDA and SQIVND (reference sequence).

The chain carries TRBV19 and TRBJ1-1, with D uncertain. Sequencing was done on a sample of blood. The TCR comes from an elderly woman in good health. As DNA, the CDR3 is TGTGCCAGTAGTATAAGGGCGGAGAACACTGAAGCTTTCTTT. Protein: CASSIRAENTEAFF.